This T cell receptor (beta chain) was captured in a study of T-cell reconstitution after alpha-beta-depleted transplantation in children. Germline V CDR1 and CDR2: MNHEY, SVGEGT. This CDR3 is 15 amino acids long. V was clipped by 0 bases and J by 4 bases; unmatched bases: 4. Unique molecular identifiers were used in preparing the TCRbeta library. Each CDR3 protein is one row after TCRdb ran MiXCR on the PCR reads. The sample carries around 200,000 distinct CDR3 sequences, about 6.4% recorded once. This clonotype showed up just a few times. The chain recombines TRBV6-2 or TRBV6-3 with TRBJ1-1; 8 nucleotides match TRBD1. The sequence derives from a human donor who donated a stem cell graft to a child with Wiskott-Aldrich syndrome. This material consisted of PBMCs from the stem cell graft donor, taken from the stem cell graft. The CDR3 here is CASSYSTGVGTEAFF. The CDR3 DNA is TGTGCCAGCAGTTACTCGACAGGGGTCGGCACTGAAGCTTTCTTT.